This T cell receptor (beta chain) stems from a study of OX40 agonist ivuxolimab in advanced cancers. For the study at large: From 23 to 79 years was the age range, with a mean of about 54 years, and about 83% were male.

Assay used: immunoSEQ multiplex PCR; TCRdb lists only in-frame clones, some missing. The sample has around 81,000 clones, roughly 90% seen once; the top ten hold roughly 0.98%. Germline assignment: CDR1 GTSNPN and CDR2 SVGIG (reference sequence). There are 17 residues in the CDR3. The chain has TRBV30 and TRBJ2-6; 10 bases align to TRBD1. This TCR came from an adult with an advanced solid tumor such as melanoma, head and neck, liver or kidney cancer. The sequenced sample was CD4+ or CD8+ T cells sorted from blood, obtained in a trial of the OX40 agonist ivuxolimab. CDR3 region: CAFLRDRGRGGANVLTF. Written as DNA, the CDR3 is TGTGCTTTTCTCCGGGACAGGGGCCGCGGTGGGGCCAACGTCCTGACTTTC. The whole variable domain, filled in from reference TRBV30 and TRBJ2-6, reads SQTIHQWPATLVQPVGSPLSLECTVEGTSNPNLYWYRQAAGRGLQLLFYSVGIGQISSEVPQNLSASRPQDRQFILSSKKLLLSDSGFYLCAFLRDRGRGGANVLTFGAGSRLTVL.